Listed here are 14 T cell receptor beta chains from one sample, sequenced in a study of cytomegalovirus exposure and HLA in healthy donors. Vbeta (60) and Jbeta (13) primers were used in the PCR. Repertoires were generated with immunoSEQ multiplex PCR, while TCRdb's copy carries only in-frame clones and drops some. There are around 96,000 clones in the sample; around 80% occur only once, and 2% to 2.5% lies in the top ten. Sequencing input: PBMCs. The receptors stem from a man aged 18 to 29 in good health and CMV-seronegative.

The V and J genes are TRBV6-1 and TRBJ1-1; perhaps TRBD1 as D (6 bases). V dropped 6 bases and J dropped 3 bases, with 11 bases sitting between them. Germline assignment: CDR1 MNHNS and CDR2 SASEGT. The CDR3 extends over 13 amino acids. The CDR3 sequence: CASRPRQDTEAFF. CDR3 bases: TGTGCCAGCAGACCGCGACAGGACACTGAAGCTTTCTTT.

The chain uses TRBV18 and TRBJ2-1; 10 bases line up with TRBD1. The CDR3 runs to 15 residues. Germline assignment: CDR1 KGHSH and CDR2 LQKENI. V lost 5 bases and J lost 8; bases outside the gene matches: 9. The CDR3 protein is CASSFSTGGGDEQFF. CDR3 nucleotide sequence: TGTGCCAGCTCATTCTCGACAGGGGGCGGGGATGAGCAGTTCTTC.

CDR3 loop: CSVEPGQGYGYTF. The CDR3 DNA follows: TGCAGCGTTGAACCGGGACAGGGCTATGGCTACACCTTC. This chain joins TRBV29-1 and TRBJ1-2, with 9 nucleotides matching TRBD1. The trim removed 2 bases at V and 4 bases at J, leaving 2 bases unmatched. The germline V gene has CDR1 SQVTM and CDR2 ANQGSEA. This CDR3 is 13 amino acids long. The variable domain in full, with the rest retrieved from reference TRBV29-1 and TRBJ1-2, is SAVISQKPSRDICQRGTSLTIQCQVDSQVTMMFWYRQQPGQSLTLIATANQGSEATYESGFVIDKFPISRPNLTFSTLTVSNMSPEDSSIYLCSVEPGQGYGYTFGSGTRLTVV.

The chain has TRBV6-1 and TRBJ1-5; 7 bases map to TRBD1. Per germline, CDR1 MNHNS and CDR2 SASEGT. The CDR3 loop spans 14 amino acids. J lost 5 bases, V lost 7 bases, and 8 bases had no gene match. In DNA, the CDR3 is TGTGCCAGCAAAAGGGGGCAAGAAGATCAGCCCCAGCATTTT. As protein: CASKRGQEDQPQHF.

This sequence joins TRBV5-1 and TRBJ1-6; D is unclear. V was shortened by 0 bases and J by 7 bases, with 11 bases between the two germline ends. Germline assignment: CDR1 SGHRS and CDR2 YFSETQ. This CDR3 spans 15 amino acids. CDR3 residues: CASSLGAAANSPLHF. The CDR3, as DNA: TGCGCCAGCAGCTTGGGGGCAGCCGCCAATTCACCCCTCCACTTT.

The chain carries TRBV6-1 and TRBJ1-2, with TRBD1 as a possible D gene (5 bases). This CDR3 spans 14 amino acids. CDR1 MNHNS and CDR2 SASEGT come from the germline V gene. V was cut by 8 bases and J by 6 bases, with 19 bases left in between. CDR3: CASFKGAGGDGYTF. CDR3 nucleotides: TGTGCCAGCTTTAAGGGAGCGGGGGGGGATGGCTACACCTTC.

This clone came up a few times. V is TRBV6-5 and J is TRBJ2-3; 8 nucleotides line up with TRBD2. With V trimmed by 4 bases and J by 1 base, 7 bases remained unmatched. The CDR3 contains 16 residues. The germline gives CDR1 MNHEY, CDR2 SVGAGI. The CDR3 DNA follows: TGTGCCAGCAGTTCTTGGACTAGCCTCGGCACAGATACGCAGTATTTT. Its translation is CASSSWTSLGTDTQYF.

The chain has TRBV13 and TRBJ2-5, with 7 bases lining up with TRBD2. Germline V lookup: CDR1 PRHDT, CDR2 FYEKMQ (reference sequence). The junction had 9 bases not matched to a gene; V was cut back by 4 bases and J by 1 base. The CDR3 contains 16 residues. The chain's CDR3 is CASSSRDYSTQETQYF. For the CDR3, the DNA is TGTGCCAGCAGCTCCCGGGACTACTCTACCCAAGAGACCCAGTACTTC.

V is TRBV18 and J is TRBJ1-1, with 8 nucleotides matching TRBD1. Germline CDR1 and CDR2: KGHSH and LQKENI. V lost 6 bases, J lost 2 bases, and 8 bases stayed unmatched. CDR3 length: 15 residues. The CDR3 DNA sequence: TGTGCCAGCTCTGTAGGACAGGGTTTAAACACTGAAGCTTTCTTT. Protein sequence: CASSVGQGLNTEAFF.

This clone was counted between two and nine times. The chain joins TRBV18 to TRBJ1-1, with D possibly TRBD1 on 5 matching bases. CDR1 and CDR2 from the germline V gene are KGHSH and LQKENI. The V gene lost 6 bases and the J gene lost 4 bases, with 18 bases spanning the gap. The CDR3 has 15 amino acids. This chain's CDR3 is CASSQEEGGATEAFF. Written as DNA, the CDR3 is TGTGCCAGCTCCCAAGAGGAGGGTGGGGCCACTGAAGCTTTCTTT.

This clone appeared once. The chain has TRBV7-9 and TRBJ1-1; TRBD1 agrees at 10 bases. Germline V gene lookup returns CDR1 SEHNR and CDR2 FQNEAQ (reference sequence). V lost 6 bases, J lost 8 bases, and 9 bases stayed unmatched. CDR3 size: 14 residues. The CDR3 sequence: CASRRQGAEGEAFF. CDR3 in DNA: TGTGCCAGCAGGCGACAGGGGGCCGAGGGGGAAGCTTTCTTT. The entire variable domain, with the rest obtained from reference TRBV7-9 and TRBJ1-1, is as follows: DTGVSQNPRHKITKRGQNVTFRCDPISEHNRLYWYRQTLGQGPEFLTYFQNEAQLEKSRLLSDRFSAERPKGSFSTLEIQRTEQGDSAMYLCASRRQGAEGEAFFGQGTRLTVV.

The chain joins TRBV6-4 to TRBJ2-2; tentatively, D is TRBD1 (6 bases). Germline V gene lookup returns CDR1 MRHNA and CDR2 SNTAGT. Trimming pared 4 bases from V and 0 bases from J, leaving 12 bases between. The length of the CDR3 is 16 residues. CDR3 in DNA: TGTGCCAGCAGTGCCCAGGGGATTCCGAACACCGGGGAGCTGTTTTTT. This gives the protein CASSAQGIPNTGELFF.

The chain joins TRBV5-4 to TRBJ1-3, with a possible D match to TRBD1 (6 bases). V was pared by 1 base and J by 2 bases, with 10 bases between. The germline CDR1 and CDR2 sequences are SGHNT and YYREEE (reference sequence). The CDR3 is made up of 15 amino acids. DNA for the CDR3: TGTGCCAGCAGCTTGCAGGCAGGGGCTGGAAACACCATATATTTT. Translation gives CASSLQAGAGNTIYF.

The gene calls are TRBV19 and TRBJ1-5; D is possibly TRBD1 (5 bases). Trimming took 2 bases from V and 1 from J, leaving 15 bases between them. CDR3 length: 17 residues. Germline assignment: CDR1 LNHDA and CDR2 SQIVND (reference sequence). The CDR3: CASSIHGGPLSNQPQHF. CDR3 DNA sequence: TGTGCCAGTAGTATACACGGGGGACCCCTAAGCAATCAGCCCCAGCATTTT.